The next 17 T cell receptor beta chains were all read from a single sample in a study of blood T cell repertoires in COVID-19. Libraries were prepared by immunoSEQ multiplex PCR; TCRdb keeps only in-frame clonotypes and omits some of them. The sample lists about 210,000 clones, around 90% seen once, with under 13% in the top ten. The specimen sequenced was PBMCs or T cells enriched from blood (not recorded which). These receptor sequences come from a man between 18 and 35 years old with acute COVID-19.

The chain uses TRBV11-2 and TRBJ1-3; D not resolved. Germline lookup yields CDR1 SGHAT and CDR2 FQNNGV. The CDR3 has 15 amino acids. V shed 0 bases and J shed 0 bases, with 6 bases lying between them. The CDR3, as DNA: TGTGCCAGCAGCTTAGAGGCTAGCTCTGGAAACACCATATATTTT. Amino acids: CASSLEASSGNTIYF.

The CDR3 sequence: CASSQDRSGRLGELFF. In nucleotides, the CDR3 is TGCGCCAGCAGCCAAGATCGTAGCGGGAGGCTCGGGGAGCTGTTTTTT. V usage is TRBV4-3 and J usage is TRBJ2-2; 10 nucleotides match TRBD2. V dropped 0 bases and J dropped 7; count of bases not matched to a gene: 5. In germline, CDR1 is LGHNA, CDR2 YSLEER. This CDR3 spans 16 amino acids.

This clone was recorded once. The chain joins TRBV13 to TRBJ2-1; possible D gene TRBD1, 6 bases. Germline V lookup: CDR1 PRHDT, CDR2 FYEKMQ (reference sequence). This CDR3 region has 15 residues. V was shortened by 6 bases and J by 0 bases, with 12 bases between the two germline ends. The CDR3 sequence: CASSSDRFSYNEQFF. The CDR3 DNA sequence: TGTGCCAGCAGTTCTGACAGGTTCTCCTACAATGAGCAGTTCTTC.

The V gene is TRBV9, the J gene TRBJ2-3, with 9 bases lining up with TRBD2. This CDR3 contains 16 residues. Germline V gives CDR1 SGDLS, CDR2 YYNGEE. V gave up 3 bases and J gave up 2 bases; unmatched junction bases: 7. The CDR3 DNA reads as TGTGCCAGCAGCGGTACGCTAGCGGGGTACACAGATACGCAGTATTTT. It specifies CASSGTLAGYTDTQYF.

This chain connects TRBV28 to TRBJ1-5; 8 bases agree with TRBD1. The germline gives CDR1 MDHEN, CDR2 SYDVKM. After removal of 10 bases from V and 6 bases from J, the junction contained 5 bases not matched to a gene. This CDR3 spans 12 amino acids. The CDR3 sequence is CANGQGGQPQHF. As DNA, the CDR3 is TGTGCCAATGGACAGGGAGGTCAGCCCCAGCATTTT.

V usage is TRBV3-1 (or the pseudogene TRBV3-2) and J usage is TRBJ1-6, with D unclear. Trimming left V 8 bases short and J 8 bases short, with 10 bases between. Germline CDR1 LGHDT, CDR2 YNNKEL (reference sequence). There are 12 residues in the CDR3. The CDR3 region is CASATLDSPLHF. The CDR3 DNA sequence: TGTGCCAGCGCGACACTCGATTCACCCCTCCACTTT.

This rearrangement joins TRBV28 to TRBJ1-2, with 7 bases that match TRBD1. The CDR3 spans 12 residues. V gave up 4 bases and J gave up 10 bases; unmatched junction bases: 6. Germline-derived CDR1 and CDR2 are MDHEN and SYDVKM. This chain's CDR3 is CASSWDSGDYTF. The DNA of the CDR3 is TGTGCCAGCAGTTGGGACAGCGGAGACTACACCTTC.

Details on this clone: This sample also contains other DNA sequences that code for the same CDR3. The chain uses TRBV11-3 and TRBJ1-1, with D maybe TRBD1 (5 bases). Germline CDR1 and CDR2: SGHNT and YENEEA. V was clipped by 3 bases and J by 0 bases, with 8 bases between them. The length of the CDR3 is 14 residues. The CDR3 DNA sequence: TGTGCCAGCAGCTTGACAGCGATGAACACTGAAGCTTTCTTT. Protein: CASSLTAMNTEAFF. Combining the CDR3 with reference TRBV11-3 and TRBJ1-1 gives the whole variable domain EAGVVQSPRYKIIEKKQPVAFWCNPISGHNTLYWYLQNLGQGPELLIRYENEEAVDDSQLPKDRFSAERLKGVDSTLKIQPAELGDSAVYLCASSLTAMNTEAFFGQGTRLTVV.

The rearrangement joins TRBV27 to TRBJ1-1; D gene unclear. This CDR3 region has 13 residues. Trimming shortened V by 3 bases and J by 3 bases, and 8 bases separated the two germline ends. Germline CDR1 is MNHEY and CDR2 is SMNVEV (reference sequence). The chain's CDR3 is CASSFDTYTEAFF. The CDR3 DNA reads TGTGCCAGCAGTTTCGACACCTACACTGAAGCTTTCTTT.

In nucleotides, the CDR3 is TGTGCCATCAGTGAGTCATCGGGGATTTCTGAACAAGAGACCCAGTACTTC. Translation: CAISESSGISEQETQYF. The chain combines TRBV10-3 with TRBJ2-5, with a weak D call TRBD2 (5 bases). The V gene's germline CDR1 is ENHRY and CDR2 SYGVKD. The CDR3 is made up of 17 amino acids. Trimming removed 0 bases at V and 2 bases at J, with 16 bases between.

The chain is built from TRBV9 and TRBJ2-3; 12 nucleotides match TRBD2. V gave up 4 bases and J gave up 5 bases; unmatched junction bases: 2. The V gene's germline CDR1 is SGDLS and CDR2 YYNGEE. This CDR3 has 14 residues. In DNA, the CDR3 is TGTGCCAGCAGCATGGGACTAGCGGGAGATACGCAGTATTTT. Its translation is CASSMGLAGDTQYF.

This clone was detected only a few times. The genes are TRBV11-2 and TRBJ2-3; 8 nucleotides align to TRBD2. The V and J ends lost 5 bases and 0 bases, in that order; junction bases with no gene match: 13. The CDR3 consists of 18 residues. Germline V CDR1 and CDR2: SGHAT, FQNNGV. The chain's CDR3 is CASSRGGGSSGSTDTQYF. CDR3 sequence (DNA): TGTGCCAGCAGCCGAGGGGGTGGGTCTAGCGGGAGCACAGATACGCAGTATTTT.

The DNA for the CDR3 is TGCGCCAGCAGTGAGGGGTTGCTAGCGGGGGACTACAATGAGCAGTTCTTC. Its translation is CASSEGLLAGDYNEQFF. The chain uses TRBV10-1 and TRBJ2-1; TRBD2 matches 10 bases. With V trimmed by 2 bases and J by 3 bases, 7 bases remained unmatched. The germline gives CDR1 WNHNN, CDR2 SYGVQD (reference sequence). The CDR3 covers 17 residues.

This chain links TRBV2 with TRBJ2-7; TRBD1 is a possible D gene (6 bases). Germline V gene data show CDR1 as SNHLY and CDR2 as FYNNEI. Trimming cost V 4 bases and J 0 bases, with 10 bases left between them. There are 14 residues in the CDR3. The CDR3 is CASSVRTASYEQYF. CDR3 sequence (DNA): TGTGCCAGCAGTGTAAGGACAGCCTCCTACGAGCAGTACTTC. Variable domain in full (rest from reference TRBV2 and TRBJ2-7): EPEVTQTPSHQVTQMGQEVILRCVPISNHLYFYWYRQILGQKVEFLVSFYNNEISEKSEIFDDQFSVERPDGSNFTLKIRSTKLEDSAMYFCASSVRTASYEQYFGPGTRLTVT.

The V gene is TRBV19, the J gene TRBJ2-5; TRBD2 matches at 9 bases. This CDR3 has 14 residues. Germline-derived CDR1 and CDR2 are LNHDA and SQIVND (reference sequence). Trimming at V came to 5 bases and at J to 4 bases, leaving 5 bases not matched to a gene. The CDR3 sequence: CASSLGLALETQYF. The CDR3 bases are TGTGCCAGTAGTCTGGGACTAGCACTAGAGACCCAGTACTTC.

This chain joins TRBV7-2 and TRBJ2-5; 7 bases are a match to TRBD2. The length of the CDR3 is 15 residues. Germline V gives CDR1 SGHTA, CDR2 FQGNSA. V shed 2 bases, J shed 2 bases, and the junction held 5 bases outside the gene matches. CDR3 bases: TGTGCCAGCAGCTTAAGGGACTACCTTCAAGAGACCCAGTACTTC. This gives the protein CASSLRDYLQETQYF.

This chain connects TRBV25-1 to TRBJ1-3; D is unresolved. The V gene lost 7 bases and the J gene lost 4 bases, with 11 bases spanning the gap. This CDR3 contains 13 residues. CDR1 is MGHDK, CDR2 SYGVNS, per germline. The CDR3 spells CASTENLGNTIYF. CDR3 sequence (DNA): TGTGCCAGCACCGAAAACTTAGGAAACACCATATATTTT.